These 26 T cell receptor beta chains were all obtained from the same sample, sequenced in a study of T cell clonality in common variable immunodeficiency. Findings and limits, study-wide: Fewer deletions and N-nucleotide insertions were reportedly seen in common variable immunodeficiency TCR beta sequences.

Libraries were prepared by immunoSEQ multiplex PCR; TCRdb keeps only in-frame clonotypes and omits some of them. The sample has about 15,000 clones; the top ten hold roughly 5.2%. These TCRs' antigens remain unknown. The material sequenced was peripheral blood mononuclear cells. The receptors stem from a human donor with common variable immunodeficiency.

Concerning this clone: The CDR3 extends 3 residues past the end of the read, so its final part is completed from the germline J gene. The chain is built from TRBV18 and TRBJ2-7; 10 nucleotides line up with TRBD1. Per the germline V gene, CDR1 is KGHSH and CDR2 is LQKENI. J gave up 2 bases and V 4 bases, and 5 bases lay outside the gene matches. The CDR3 runs 15 residues. The CDR3 DNA, read in part, is TGTGCCAGCTCACTTGGGGGACAGGGGCCCTACGAG. Translation gives CASSLGGQGPYE. The whole CDR3 sequence is CASSLGGQGPYEQYF.

The sequenced part of the CDR3 DNA is TGTGCCAGTAGTATCTTTCTCCGGGGGAGGATAACAGATACG. Its translation: CASSIFLRGRITDT. The CDR3 in its entirety is CASSIFLRGRITDTQYF. The gene calls are TRBV19 and TRBJ2-3; the D gene is possibly TRBD2 (6 bases). The CDR3 goes on 3 residues after the read ends, and that part is filled in from the germline J gene. Germline CDR1 LNHDA, CDR2 SQIVND (reference sequence). CDR3 length: 17 amino acids. V was cut by 3 bases and J by 3 bases, with 19 bases left in between.

As to this clone: The CDR3 is cut off 3 residues early in the read; its end comes from the germline J gene. The chain carries TRBV2 and TRBJ1-4; D may be TRBD1 (6 bases). The V end was cut by 6 bases, the J end by 4 bases, with 15 bases between. Germline lookup yields CDR1 SNHLY and CDR2 FYNNEI. The CDR3 is 15 amino acids. Partial CDR3 DNA: TGTGCCAGCAGCCGAATGAGGGGGAATAATGAAAAA. Encoded protein: CASSRMRGNNEK. The complete CDR3 sequence is CASSRMRGNNEKLFF.

This clone shows up as medium-sized by frequency. The CDR3 is cut off 3 residues early in the read; its end comes from the germline J gene. The V and J genes are TRBV29-1 and TRBJ2-2, with TRBD2 identical over 7 bases. The CDR3 is 12 amino acids. V was clipped by 7 bases and J by 6 bases; unmatched bases: 5. Germline CDR1 and CDR2: SQVTM and ANQGSEA. The sequenced CDR3 bases are TGCAGCGCTTCGACTAGCCCCGGGGAG. Translated: CSASTSPGE. The entire CDR3 protein reads CSASTSPGELFF.

Notes on this clone: The read terminates 3 residues ahead of where the CDR3 ends, so the germline J gene completes it. The rearrangement joins TRBV20-1 to TRBJ2-2; no definite D call. There are 13 residues in the CDR3. V shed 0 bases and J shed 8 bases, with 10 bases lying between them. Germline-derived CDR1 and CDR2 are DFQATT and SNEGSKA (reference sequence). Partial CDR3 DNA: TGCAGTGCTAGAGATCACGTTGCGGGGGAG. Translated: CSARDHVAGE. The full CDR3 sequence reads CSARDHVAGELFF.

With regard to this clone: The CDR3 extends 3 residues past the end of the read, so its final part is completed from the germline J gene. The rearrangement uses TRBV2 and TRBJ2-5; 7 bases agree with TRBD1. J lost 2 bases, V lost 0 bases, and 3 bases had no gene match. Germline V lookup: CDR1 SNHLY, CDR2 FYNNEI. The CDR3 runs to 15 residues. The covered CDR3 bases are TGTGCCAGCAGTGAAGCGCCCAGGGGGCAAGAGACC. This translates into CASSEAPRGQET. The CDR3 as a whole reads CASSEAPRGQETQYF.

A note on this clone: The read terminates 3 residues before the CDR3 end, so the remaining end is supplied by the germline J gene. This chain joins TRBV7-3 and TRBJ1-1, with D possibly being TRBD1 (6 bases). V lost 5 bases, J lost 1 base, and 8 bases lay in between. CDR1 is SGHTA and CDR2 is FQGTGA in the germline V gene. The CDR3 consists of 13 residues. The sequenced part of the CDR3 DNA is TGTGCCAGCAGCCTGGACAGGAACACTGAA. This sequence encodes CASSLDRNTE. In full, the CDR3 is CASSLDRNTEAFF.

As regards this clone: The sequenced fragment ends 3 residues before the CDR3 boundary, so the rest is inferred from the germline J gene. V and J are TRBV25-1 and TRBJ1-1; D may be TRBD1 (6 bases). Trimming pared 7 bases from V and 5 bases from J, leaving 14 bases between. CDR3 length equals 13 residues. In germline, CDR1 is MGHDK, CDR2 SYGVNS. CDR3 protein: CASTGLGGTEAFF. Incomplete CDR3 DNA: TGTGCCAGCACCGGGCTAGGGGGAACTGAA.

This clone registers medium-sized by frequency. The read finishes 3 residues shy of the CDR3 end, and the germline J gene is used to complete it. The chain recombines TRBV19 with TRBJ2-7, with D possibly matching TRBD1 (6 bases). The V end was cut by 6 bases, the J end by 3 bases, with 21 bases between. The germline V gene has CDR1 LNHDA and CDR2 SQIVND (reference sequence). The CDR3 is 16 amino acids. The CDR3 region is CASSLRGNQGNYEQYF. CDR3 DNA, as far as it was read: TGTGCCAGTAGCCTCCGAGGTAACCAGGGGAACTACGAG.

A remark on this clone: The read is 3 residues too short to cover the CDR3 end, so that end is filled in from the germline J gene. The chain links TRBV7-3 to TRBJ2-1, with a tentative D call TRBD2 (5 bases). Germline CDR1 reads SGHTA; CDR2 reads FQGTGA. The CDR3 runs to 13 residues. V shed 5 bases and J shed 8 bases, with 13 bases lying between them. CDR3 DNA, as far as it was read: TGTGCCAGCAGCCCGAGGCGGGCCCATGAG. It codes for CASSPRRAHE. The entire CDR3 protein reads CASSPRRAHEQFF.

About this clone itself: Read coverage stops 3 residues before the CDR3 terminus; the germline J gene supplies the remainder. The chain has TRBV5-1 and TRBJ2-7; 7 bases match TRBD2. V lost 7 bases, J lost 3 bases, and 7 bases stayed unmatched. Germline values: CDR1 SGHRS, CDR2 YFSETQ. The CDR3 has 13 amino acids. The CDR3 here is CASSDRGDYEQYF. The covered CDR3 bases are TGCGCCAGCTCGGACCGGGGGGACTACGAG.

The part of the CDR3 DNA that was read is TGTGCCTGGTTCGGACAGAGCCAAGAGACC. Protein product: CAWFGQSQET. The complete CDR3 sequence is CAWFGQSQETQYF. The chain uses TRBV30 and TRBJ2-5; a weak D match, TRBD1 (6 bases). The CDR3 end falls 3 residues outside the read, so it is completed with the germline J gene. V was shortened by 5 bases and J by 1 base, with 11 bases between the two germline ends. Germline-derived CDR1 and CDR2 are GTSNPN and SVGIG (reference sequence). The CDR3 is made up of 13 amino acids.

Worth noting for this clone: The CDR3 end lies 3 residues beyond the end of the read and is filled in from the germline J gene. The chain combines TRBV18 with TRBJ2-6; TRBD1 matches 10 bases. CDR3 size: 18 residues. Germline trimming cut 3 bases from V and 2 bases from J; bases unmatched to any gene: 7. The germline V gene has CDR1 KGHSH and CDR2 LQKENI. CDR3 DNA, as far as it was read: TGTGCCAGCTCACCCCAAGGACAGGGGGACACTGGGGCCAACGTC. Translating it yields CASSPQGQGDTGANV. The entire CDR3 protein is CASSPQGQGDTGANVLTF.

This clone is medium-sized by frequency. The sequenced fragment ends 3 residues before the CDR3 boundary, so the rest is inferred from the germline J gene. The J gene is TRBJ1-1, the V gene TRBV5-1; D gene unclear. The V and J ends lost 1 base and 6 bases respectively, with 7 bases between them. This CDR3 is built from 12 residues. The V gene's germline CDR1 is SGHRS and CDR2 YFSETQ. The CDR3 sequence: CASSLPVSEAFF. CDR3 bases read: TGCGCCAGCAGCTTGCCTGTTTCTGAA.

This clone is called medium-sized (0.01 to 0.1%) based on its frequency. The DNA ends 3 residues before the CDR3 does, and the rest of the CDR3 is filled in from the germline J gene. J is TRBJ1-5 and V is TRBV30, with D perhaps TRBD1 (5 bases). This CDR3 has 15 residues. Germline V gene lookup returns CDR1 GTSNPN and CDR2 SVGIG (reference sequence). V lost 5 bases and J lost 0, with 14 bases in between. The sequenced CDR3 bases are TGTGCCTGGGGACCCCAGGGTCATAGCAATCAGCCC. It specifies CAWGPQGHSNQP. The whole CDR3 protein reads CAWGPQGHSNQPQHF.

This clone is called medium-sized based on its frequency. The read stops 3 residues short of the end of the CDR3; the missing end is completed from the germline J gene. J is TRBJ2-3 and V is TRBV7-1; 11 nucleotides agree with TRBD2. TRBV7-1 is an ORF, and what it does is uncertain. The CDR3 spans 20 residues. V shed 0 bases, J shed 2 bases, and the junction held 13 bases outside the gene matches. The CDR3 DNA, read in part, is TGTGCCAGCAGCTCAGCAGGGGCATCCAGACTAGCGGGACTCACAGATACG. Amino acids: CASSSAGASRLAGLTDT. The CDR3, in full, reads CASSSAGASRLAGLTDTQYF.

Comments on this clone: The observed sequence ends 3 residues before the CDR3 terminus, with the missing tail filled in from the germline J gene. This chain uses TRBV9 with TRBJ2-5; D uncertain. The CDR3 length is 13 residues. Trimming stripped 2 bases from V and 4 bases from J, with 9 bases between. In germline, CDR1 is SGDLS, CDR2 YYNGEE. CDR3 DNA (partial): TGTGCCAGCAGCGTTTCTGGGCGAGAGACC. Protein product: CASSVSGRET. The full CDR3 is CASSVSGRETQYF.

Concerning this clone itself: The read ends 3 residues early relative to the CDR3; the germline J gene fills the gap. V usage is TRBV15 and J usage is TRBJ2-4, with 10 bases lining up with TRBD2. This CDR3 spans 15 amino acids. CDR1 is LNHNV, CDR2 YYDKDF, per germline (reference sequence). Trimming removed 8 bases from V and 8 bases from J; junction bases left unmatched: 12. The CDR3 is CATGRRAGGRDIQYF. CDR3 DNA (partial): TGTGCCACCGGCCGTCGAGCGGGGGGGCGGGACATT.

As concerns this clone: With the read ending 3 residues before the CDR3 end, the germline J gene is used to fill in that end. The chain employs TRBV20-1 and TRBJ2-5, with no clear D. Germline-derived CDR1 and CDR2 are DFQATT and SNEGSKA (reference sequence). Trimming removed 6 bases from V and 2 bases from J, with 13 bases in between. This CDR3 contains 13 residues. The sequenced CDR3 bases are TGCAGTGCCAACCCCGGCGGTCAAGAGACC. Amino acid sequence: CSANPGGQET. The entire CDR3 reads CSANPGGQETQYF.

In the case of this clone: The read halts 3 residues ahead of the CDR3 end, with the missing end drawn from the germline J gene. The chain recombines TRBV30 with TRBJ2-2; 7 bases are a match to TRBD1. Germline V gene sequence: CDR1 GTSNPN, CDR2 SVGIG (reference sequence). The CDR3 runs 15 residues. The ends lost 1 base at V and 1 base at J; junction bases unmatched: 3. The chain's CDR3 is CAWSARTGNTGELFF. The CDR3 DNA, read in part, is TGTGCCTGGAGTGCCAGGACAGGGAACACCGGGGAG.

Turning to this clone: The read terminates 3 residues ahead of where the CDR3 ends, so the germline J gene completes it. This sequence joins TRBV12-3 or TRBV12-4 and TRBJ1-1, with TRBD1 identical over 9 bases. This CDR3 comprises 14 residues. J lost 1 base, V lost 6 bases, and 3 bases had no gene match. The CDR3 spells CASSNRGRNTEAFF. CDR3 DNA (partial): TGTGCCAGCAGCAACAGGGGGCGGAACACTGAA.

As regards this clone: The missing CDR3 end, 3 residues past where the read stops, is filled in from the germline J gene. The chain uses TRBV7-9 and TRBJ1-2, with TRBD1 identical over 7 bases. V trimming: 0 bases; J trimming: 5 bases; junction bases outside the gene matches: 0. Germline V gives CDR1 SEHNR, CDR2 FQNEAQ (reference sequence). The CDR3 is 13 residues long. Incomplete CDR3 DNA: TGTGCCAGCAGCTTAGCGACAGGGTATGGC. The encoded protein is CASSLATGYG. The complete CDR3 sequence is CASSLATGYGYTF.

With regard to this clone: The read finishes 3 residues shy of the CDR3 end, and the germline J gene is used to complete it. The chain is built from TRBV2 and TRBJ2-5, with a weak D call TRBD2 (6 bases). Germline values: CDR1 SNHLY, CDR2 FYNNEI. This CDR3 region has 11 residues. V shed 10 bases and J shed 7 bases, with 13 bases lying between them. CDR3 DNA (partial): TGTGCCACCCCGGCCGGGGGGACC. Protein sequence: CATPAGGT. The whole CDR3 protein reads CATPAGGTQYF.

CDR3 amino acids: CASSLGTGRNTEAFF. The covered CDR3 bases are TGTGCCAGCAGTCTAGGCACAGGGCGGAACACTGAA. V and J are TRBV11-3 and TRBJ1-1; TRBD1 might be the D (6 bases). The CDR3 is cut off 3 residues early in the read; its end comes from the germline J gene. This CDR3 region has 15 residues. Deletions cut 6 bases from V and 1 base from J, with 15 bases between. The germline gives CDR1 SGHNT, CDR2 YENEEA.

Turning to this clone: The read terminates 3 residues before the CDR3 end, so the remaining end is supplied by the germline J gene. The chain couples TRBV12-3 or TRBV12-4 to TRBJ2-2; D gene unclear. The CDR3 has 12 residues. The V end lost 6 bases, the J end lost 7 bases, and 9 bases lay between the germline ends. The sequenced CDR3 bases are TGTGCCAGCAGACAGCTGGGCGGGGAG. Translating it yields CASRQLGGE. The full CDR3 reads CASRQLGGELFF.

To note about this clone: The read comes to an end 3 residues before the CDR3 does, leaving the germline J gene to fill in the end. J is TRBJ2-7 and V is TRBV28; no clear D. From germline, CDR1 is MDHEN and CDR2 SYDVKM. CDR3 length: 13 residues. The V end lost 6 bases, the J end lost 5 bases, and 14 bases lay between the germline ends. CDR3 DNA, as far as it was read: TGTGCCAGCAGAACGACAAACCGGAACGAG. Its protein is CASRTTNRNE. The whole CDR3 region reads CASRTTNRNEQYF.